This T cell receptor beta chain emerged from a study of shared clonotypes between healthy human individuals (TCRdb year 2020). The study in broad terms: A few men and a couple of women, aged 18 to 49 years, made up the cohort. Per donor, three plates each were used for CD4 naive and CD4 memory, two for CD8 naive, and one for CD8 memory. The study deeply sequenced blood TCR repertoires of about 5 healthy adults to estimate repertoire size and the extent of clonotype sharing between individuals. Libraries were prepared and TCR repertoires were sequenced by different laboratories using diverse techniques, in order to increase sequencing depth and limit assay-specific biases. Between about 0.8 and 8.9 billion PBMCs per donor were obtained by leukapheresis.

Using the deep immunoSEQ assay, TCR CDR3 regions were amplified from genomic DNA by multiplex PCR. Genomic DNA extracted from each cell subset was distributed evenly over all wells of several immunoSEQ 96-well plates, and each plate served as one replicate. For sorted subsets, around 200 ng genomic DNA, equal to tens of thousands of T cell genomes, was loaded into each replicate PCR. Purified libraries were measured with a Qubit 3.0 fluorometer, size-checked on a Bioanalyzer 2100, and measured again with the KAPA Library Quantification kit. A separate single-read 150-cycle Illumina NextSeq 550 flow cell was used to sequence each immunoSEQ 96-well plate. The authors' pipeline ran thus. Because only junctional sequences without quality scores were contained in the immunoSEQ output, filtering matching that applied to full-length reads could not be performed. To assign V/J genes and CDR3, sequences were annotated against IMGT germline references using PyIR, a Python wrapper for IgBLAST v1.9. Any read was removed if the V/J assignment was weak (E-value above 1e-6), the CDR3 was missing, or the read contained stop codons, out-of-frame junctions, or ambiguous translated residues. V3J clonotypes were defined as sequences sharing an identical inferred V gene, J gene, and CDR3 amino acid sequence. The percentage overlap between two repertoires was calculated by dividing the number of shared unique clonotypes by the size of the smaller repertoire. Repertoire richness was assessed with RTK rarefaction, the Chao1 estimator, and Recon v2.1 estimates of unobserved clonotypes. Generation probabilities for all TCRbeta clonotypes obtained by the gDNA method from several donors were computed using OLGA. Entries here come from immuneACCESS through TCRdb and include only in-frame sequences with V and J called. Some clones fail to appear in such tables; in the studies checked, an unresolved V gene covers under half of the shortfall, and the cause of the remainder is unknown. Clonal size and the V and J genes are those of that table, whereas D and trimming came from the DNA. For this sample there are about 1.5 million clones; about 96% appear just once. The ten top clones hold about 1.2% of the sample.

The CDR3 contains 17 residues, cysteine and phenylalanine counted. Here the CDR3 DNA is all that survives: 51 bases in frame from base 1. Trimming accounts for 0 bases at V and 8 bases at J, while the number of junction bases matched to no gene is 13. Based on the germline V gene, the CDR1 and CDR2 sequences are SGHRS and YFSETQ. Broader findings and caveats from the paper: Clonotypes shared by all four sorted-subset donors showed higher generation probabilities than non-shared clonotypes. Incomplete sequencing was indicated by rarefaction of sorted-subset datasets, despite the large sequencing depth. Around 5.4% of naive CD4, 3.5% of naive CD8, around 2.3% of memory CD4, and about 0.4% of memory CD8 clonotypes were shared across several donors. The genetic and exposure-history diversity represented was limited by the small number of donors. Only blood was sampled, and tissue TCR repertoires likely differ from those in blood. Larger estimated clonotype richness was generally found for naive subsets than for memory subsets. Based on pairwise subsampling, the degree of clonotype sharing among donors was expected to be affected by sequencing depth.

Donors were healthy HIV-negative adults with no recently reported acute infections or vaccinations. Every donor was a Caucasian adult residing in Nashville, Tennessee, USA. CD4+ T cells were enriched by magnetic negative selection; naive cells were then positively selected on CD45RA, and the negative fraction formed the memory subset. After blood collection by leukapheresis, PBMCs were isolated using Ficoll-Histopaque density gradient centrifugation and then cryopreserved in the vapor phase of liquid nitrogen. Analytical flow cytometry was used to check the purity and quantity of each magnetically sorted T cell population. Genomic DNA was isolated from every sorted fraction and measured by UV absorbance on a Nanodrop 2000c. About this clone itself: This receptor's antigen is unknown. No base quality values were provided; no much bigger clone lies one nucleotide off.

The TCR originated in a man younger than 40 in good health. The specimen was naive CD4+ T cells sorted from blood. In light of the paper, this sample's cell subset or site label describes: CD45RA+ positively selected. The rearranged segments are TRBV5-1 and TRBJ2-1, with 8 bases matching TRBD2. The DNA sequence is given as TGCGCCAGCAGCTTGGAAAGGGGACTAGTTAACTCCGATGAGCAGTTCTTC. Translated, it reads CASSLERGLVNSDEQFF.